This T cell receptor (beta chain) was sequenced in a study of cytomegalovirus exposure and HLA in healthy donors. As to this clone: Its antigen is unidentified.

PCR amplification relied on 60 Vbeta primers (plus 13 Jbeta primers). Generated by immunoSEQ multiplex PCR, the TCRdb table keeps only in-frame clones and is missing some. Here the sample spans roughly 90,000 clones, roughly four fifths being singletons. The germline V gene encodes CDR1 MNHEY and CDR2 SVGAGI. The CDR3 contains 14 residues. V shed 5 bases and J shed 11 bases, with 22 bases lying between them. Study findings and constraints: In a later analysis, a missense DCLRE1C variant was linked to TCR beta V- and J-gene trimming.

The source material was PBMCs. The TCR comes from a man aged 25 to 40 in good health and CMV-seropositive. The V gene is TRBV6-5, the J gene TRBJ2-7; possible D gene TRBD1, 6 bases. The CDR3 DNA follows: TGTGCCAGCAGTGAAAACGGGACACCCATGATCAAGTACTTC. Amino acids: CASSENGTPMIKYF.